This T cell receptor beta chain was captured by sequencing in a study of cytomegalovirus exposure and HLA in healthy donors. Study findings and constraints: V- and J-gene trimming of TCR beta was linked (in a later analysis) to a missense DCLRE1C variant. The productive fraction for most TCR beta V segments was about 87% or about 30% in an earlier analysis.

This PCR relied on a set of 60 Vbeta primers and 13 Jbeta primers. Sequencing was performed with immunoSEQ multiplex PCR; in TCRdb, only in-frame clones are kept and a portion is missing. In the table there are approximately 210,000 clones, 85% to 90% of which are singletons. With regard to this clone: As yet, its antigen is unknown.

Germline V gene data show CDR1 as SQVTM and CDR2 as ANQGSEA. The CDR3 spans 16 residues. V lost 0 bases to trimming and J lost 0 bases, with 12 bases between them. At the time of sampling, donors were nominally healthy, though unrecorded immune exposures were likely. The specimen was PBMCs. The clonotype originates from a woman aged 18-29 years in good health and CMV-seronegative. The chain couples TRBV29-1 to TRBJ2-1; D call uncertain. Here the CDR3 DNA reads TGCAGCGTTGAAGAAGAACATAGCTCCTCCTACAATGAGCAGTTCTTC. Residues: CSVEEEHSSSYNEQFF.